Below are 6 T cell receptor beta chains sequenced from a single sample in a study of blood T cell repertoires in COVID-19. Using immunoSEQ multiplex PCR, the repertoire was profiled, and TCRdb retains in-frame clones only, with some absent. Altogether approximately 69,000 clones are present, approximately 83% being singletons, with the ten largest covering 9.5% to 15%. Sequenced sample: peripheral blood. The source is a human donor in a cohort sampled during active COVID-19.

The genes are TRBV4-1 and TRBJ2-1; D may be TRBD2 (6 bases). The germline gives CDR1 MGHRA, CDR2 YSYEKL. V was pared by 1 base and J by 9 bases, with 16 bases between. The CDR3 is 15 residues long. The chain's CDR3 is CASSQVWTEGGEQFF. Here the CDR3 DNA reads TGCGCCAGCAGCCAAGTTTGGACGGAGGGAGGTGAGCAGTTCTTC.

This clone was seen only once. The rearrangement links TRBV19 to TRBJ2-7, with D possibly matching TRBD1 (7 bases). The CDR3 totals 14 residues. Germline V lookup: CDR1 LNHDA, CDR2 SQIVND (reference sequence). With 4 bases removed from V and 3 bases from J, the gap between germline ends came to 13 bases. The CDR3 loop is CASSSGDSYYEQYF. CDR3 DNA: TGTGCCAGTAGTAGCGGGGACAGCTACTACGAGCAGTACTTC.

This chain connects TRBV5-4 to TRBJ2-7, with 9 bases aligning to TRBD1. Germline V gives CDR1 SGHNT, CDR2 YYREEE (reference sequence). The CDR3 loop spans 14 amino acids. V was clipped by 0 bases and J by 7 bases; unmatched bases: 5. CDR3 sequence: CASSLGDRVWEQYF. Written as DNA, the CDR3 is TGTGCCAGCAGCTTGGGGGACAGGGTTTGGGAGCAGTACTTC.

As concerns this clone: This sample also contains other DNA sequences that code for the same CDR3. The V call is TRBV29-1, the J call TRBJ2-5, with D unresolved. This CDR3 contains 11 residues. Germline-derived CDR1 and CDR2 are SQVTM and ANQGSEA. V lost 4 bases and J 5 bases, leaving 8 bases between the germline ends. CDR3 DNA: TGCAGCGTTGTCCCCTTGGAGACCCAGTACTTC. Its protein product is CSVVPLETQYF. Full variable domain (missing parts from reference TRBV29-1 and TRBJ2-5): SAVISQKPSRDICQRGTSLTIQCQVDSQVTMMFWYRQQPGQSLTLIATANQGSEATYESGFVIDKFPISRPNLTFSTLTVSNMSPEDSSIYLCSVVPLETQYFGPGTRLLVL.

The V gene is TRBV7-2, the J gene TRBJ1-5; D may be TRBD1 (5 bases). In germline, CDR1 is SGHTA, CDR2 FQGNSA. The CDR3 covers 15 residues. Trimming removed 3 bases at V and 4 bases at J, with 13 bases between. CDR3 nucleotide sequence: TGTGCCAGCAGCTTCCTACAGGAGTCGAATCAGCCCCAGCATTTT. This sequence encodes CASSFLQESNQPQHF.

This clone has more than one count but fewer than ten. V is TRBV6-5 and J is TRBJ1-3, with D hard to call. Germline CDR1 MNHEY, CDR2 SVGAGI. Trimming took 2 bases from V and 4 from J, leaving 9 bases between them. This CDR3 is built from 14 residues. CDR3 loop: CASSYGGYGNTIYF. DNA for the CDR3: TGTGCCAGCAGTTACGGAGGGTACGGAAACACCATATATTTT.